The 21 T cell receptor beta chains reported below all come from one sample, sequenced in a study of T cells of healthy individuals listed by TCRdb under 2018. Library preparation was by 5' RACE. Reads for this sample came from an Illumina MiSeq. TCRdb reworked the public reads: Q25 trimming with fastp, MiXCR clone assembly, productive beta chains retained. Every CDR3 protein is listed once, alongside the most common genes and DNA of its rows. A total of around 53,000 distinct CDR3 sequences appear in this sample, roughly 14% of them only once. The top ten clones comprise roughly 16% of the sample. These receptors came from a human donor in good health.

V is TRBV20-1 and J is TRBJ2-3; 10 nucleotides line up with TRBD2. Germline V gene data show CDR1 as DFQATT and CDR2 as SNEGSKA (reference sequence). This CDR3 is 15 amino acids long. The trim removed 6 bases at V and 3 bases at J, leaving 9 bases unmatched. In DNA, the CDR3 is TGCAGTGCCCCGGTGAGGACTAGCGGTACAGATACGCAGTATTTT. As protein: CSAPVRTSGTDTQYF.

The V call is TRBV20-1, the J call TRBJ2-7; 10 nucleotides match TRBD1. V lost 5 bases to trimming and J lost 2 bases; unmatched junction nucleotides: 9. Germline V lookup: CDR1 DFQATT, CDR2 SNEGSKA (reference sequence). This CDR3 is 15 amino acids long. CDR3 loop: CSARTGGFIAYEQYF. CDR3 coding DNA: TGCAGTGCTCGGACAGGGGGATTTATCGCCTACGAGCAGTACTTC.

This clonotype showed up many times. The genes are TRBV5-8 and TRBJ1-5; no reliable D call. V gave up 3 bases and J gave up 3 bases, with 7 bases separating them. CDR1 and CDR2 (germline): SGHTS, YDEGEE. This CDR3 comprises 13 residues. This CDR3 is CASSWAINQPQHF. In DNA, the CDR3 is TGTGCCAGCAGCTGGGCCATCAATCAGCCCCAGCATTTT.

This clonotype has a handful of counts. This rearrangement joins TRBV7-6 to TRBJ2-5, with D perhaps assigned TRBD1 or TRBD2 (6 bases each). Germline CDR1 and CDR2: SGHVS and FNYEAQ. The V end lost 5 bases, the J end lost 4 bases, and 17 bases lay between the germline ends. CDR3 length: 15 amino acids. This CDR3 reads CASSVYREVTETQYF. CDR3 coding DNA: TGTGCCAGCAGCGTCTACAGGGAGGTCACAGAGACCCAGTACTTC.

The rearrangement joins TRBV7-2 to TRBJ2-3; tentatively, D is TRBD2 (7 bases). V was trimmed by 3 bases and J by 5 bases, leaving 15 bases between them. Germline V gene data show CDR1 as SGHTA and CDR2 as FQGNSA. The length of the CDR3 is 15 residues. The CDR3 DNA is TGTGCCAGCAGCTTCGAAGGGGGGGCGGGAGATACGCAGTATTTT. Protein sequence: CASSFEGGAGDTQYF.

This clonotype has a handful of counts. The chain couples TRBV7-3 to TRBJ2-3; 10 bases map to TRBD1. Germline CDR1 reads SGHTA; CDR2 reads FQGTGA. The CDR3 is made up of 16 amino acids. The V gene end was trimmed by 5 bases and the J gene end by 3 bases; junction bases not matched to a gene: 8. DNA for the CDR3: TGTGCCAGCAGCCCCCTCGGACAGGGGGTAACAGATACGCAGTATTTT. Its translation: CASSPLGQGVTDTQYF. Variable domain in full (rest from reference TRBV7-3 and TRBJ2-3): GAGVSQTPSNKVTEKGKYVELRCDPISGHTALYWYRQSLGQGPEFLIYFQGTGAADDSGLPNDRFFAVRPEGSVSTLKIQRTERGDSAVYLCASSPLGQGVTDTQYFGPGTRLTVL.

This clonotype was found a few times. An end of the junction does not agree with germline; a read error may underlie this. This chain uses TRBV3-1 with TRBJ2-5, with 10 bases fitting TRBD2. The CDR3 is 15 amino acids. CDR1 LGHDT and CDR2 YNNKEL come from the germline V gene (reference sequence). The CDR3 coding sequence is TGTGCCAGCAGCCGCGGACTAGCGGTAAGAGAGGCCCAGTACTTC. It specifies CASSRGLAVREAQYF.

This clonotype was recorded once. The J gene is TRBJ2-3, the V gene TRBV6-6; a weak D match, TRBD2 (5 bases). Germline CDR1 and CDR2: MNHNY and SVGAGI (reference sequence). The length of the CDR3 is 14 residues. V was cut by 2 bases and J by 2 bases, with 8 bases left in between. The CDR3, as DNA: TGTGCCAGCAGTTACCTCCTAGCCACAGATACGCAGTATTTT. The encoded protein is CASSYLLATDTQYF.

This clonotype was seen at least ten times. The genes are TRBV10-3 and TRBJ1-1, with D tentatively TRBD1 (6 bases). V lost 4 bases and J lost 1, with 10 bases in between. This CDR3 has 14 residues. Per the germline V gene, CDR1 is ENHRY and CDR2 is SYGVKD. The CDR3 DNA follows: TGTGCCATCAGTGGGACAGCGAGGAACACTGAAGCTTTCTTT. Its protein product is CAISGTARNTEAFF.

This clonotype was observed many times. This chain connects TRBV20-1 to TRBJ1-4; maybe TRBD1 (6 bases). V lost 3 bases to trimming and J lost 8 bases, with 19 bases between them. From germline, CDR1 is DFQATT and CDR2 SNEGSKA (reference sequence). The CDR3 loop spans 15 amino acids. DNA of the CDR3: TGCAGTGCTAGCGCCCCTGGACAGCTGGGGGAAAAACTGTTTTTT. This encodes CSASAPGQLGEKLFF.

The genes are TRBV25-1 and TRBJ1-5, with D unresolved. The V and J ends lost 1 base and 2 bases respectively, with 6 bases between them. Germline CDR1 reads MGHDK; CDR2 reads SYGVNS. The CDR3 is 14 amino acids. The CDR3 sequence is CASSELTGNQPQHF. Here the CDR3 DNA reads TGTGCCAGCAGTGAATTGACCGGCAATCAGCCCCAGCATTTT.

The CDR3 reads CASSLVRQGPNEQFF. The CDR3 DNA follows: TGTGCCAGCAGCTTAGTTCGACAGGGTCCCAATGAGCAGTTCTTC. The chain carries TRBV7-2 and TRBJ2-1, with 7 bases matching TRBD1. CDR1 and CDR2 from the germline V gene are SGHTA and FQGNSA. The CDR3 length is 15 residues. The ends lost 1 base at V and 6 bases at J; junction bases unmatched: 6.

This clonotype was seen at least ten times. The rearrangement uses TRBV5-1 and TRBJ2-2; 9 bases are shared with TRBD2. CDR3 length: 15 amino acids. Germline V CDR1 and CDR2: SGHRS, YFSETQ. The junction had 4 bases not matched to a gene; V was cut back by 1 base and J by 6 bases. The CDR3 nucleotides read TGCGCCAGCAGCTTGAGCCTAGCGGGATCCGGGGAGCTGTTTTTT. Translation: CASSLSLAGSGELFF.

This clonotype was seen only a few times. J is TRBJ1-6 and V is TRBV6-5; 9 nucleotides line up with TRBD1. The CDR3 is 16 residues long. Germline CDR1 MNHEY, CDR2 SVGAGI. J lost 5 bases, V lost 6 bases, and 8 bases had no gene match. DNA of the CDR3: TGTGCCAGCAGCGCAACAGGGGGCAGAGATAATTCACCCCTCCACTTT. Its translation: CASSATGGRDNSPLHF.

The rearrangement links TRBV6-5 to TRBJ2-7; D call uncertain. Germline-derived CDR1 and CDR2 are MNHEY and SVGAGI. Trimming removed 5 bases at V and 1 base at J, with 6 bases between. The CDR3 is 12 residues long. The CDR3 reads CASSPTSYEQYF. The CDR3 DNA reads TGTGCCAGCAGTCCGACGTCCTACGAGCAGTACTTC.

This clonotype was seen at least ten times. The CDR3 loop is CSAPGQLNTEAFF. The CDR3 DNA reads TGCAGTGCCCCGGGACAGCTGAACACTGAAGCTTTCTTT. J is TRBJ1-1 and V is TRBV20-1, with TRBD1 matching 7 bases. Losses at the gene ends were 6 bases for V and 0 bases for J; bases not matched to a gene: 4. The germline gives CDR1 DFQATT, CDR2 SNEGSKA (reference sequence). This CDR3 has 13 residues.

This clonotype came up a few times. CDR3 sequence reads: CSARSSRVYQTNQPQHF. DNA for the CDR3: TGCAGTGCTAGGAGCTCCCGGGTCTACCAAACCAATCAGCCCCAGCATTTT. This chain uses TRBV20-1 with TRBJ1-5; D is uncertain. Germline-derived CDR1 and CDR2 are DFQATT and SNEGSKA (reference sequence). V lost 3 bases and J lost 3, with 21 bases in between. This CDR3 region has 17 residues.

This clonotype was seen more than once but under ten times. The chain is built from TRBV7-9 and TRBJ2-7; D gene uncertain. V lost 5 bases and J 5 bases, leaving 10 bases between the germline ends. The CDR3 contains 12 residues. The germline CDR1 and CDR2 sequences are SEHNR and FQNEAQ (reference sequence). DNA of the CDR3: TGTGCCAGCAGCCCCCGTAGGGACGAGCAGTACTTC. Its translation is CASSPRRDEQYF.

This clonotype was seen only a few times. V gene TRBV6-4 combines with J gene TRBJ2-1; 8 bases align to TRBD2. CDR3 size: 13 residues. Germline V gene data show CDR1 as MRHNA and CDR2 as SNTAGT. Unmatched junction bases numbered 1, after V lost 2 bases and J lost 7 bases. CDR3 sequence: CASSDGLANEQFF. CDR3 DNA: TGTGCCAGCAGTGACGGACTAGCAAATGAGCAGTTCTTC.

This chain links TRBV5-1 with TRBJ2-2; D remains unclear. Trimming removed 1 base at V and 1 base at J, with 8 bases between. Looked up from germline, CDR1 is SGHRS and CDR2 is YFSETQ. This CDR3 comprises 15 residues. CDR3 in amino acids: CASSLSSENTGELFF. The CDR3 nucleotides are TGCGCCAGCAGCTTGTCCAGCGAGAACACCGGGGAGCTGTTTTTT.

This clonotype was recorded many times. The chain employs TRBV5-1 and TRBJ2-7, with D perhaps TRBD2 (5 bases). CDR1 is SGHRS, CDR2 YFSETQ, per germline. The V gene lost 4 bases and the J gene lost 5 bases, with 22 bases spanning the gap. CDR3 size: 16 residues. CDR3 region: CASSAYRDTGFHEQYF. The CDR3 DNA reads as TGCGCCAGCAGCGCTTACCGGGATACGGGCTTTCACGAGCAGTACTTC.